These T cell receptor beta chains were read from a single sample in a study of cytomegalovirus exposure and HLA in healthy donors. Measured with immunoSEQ multiplex PCR; TCRdb has only the in-frame clones, and not every one. In the table there are about 78,000 clones, 70% to 85% of which are singletons. The sample consisted of PBMCs. These TCRs come from a woman aged 50 to 65 in good health and CMV-seronegative. Each CDR3 is given without its conserved first and last residue.

V	CDR3
TRBV6-1	ASSGTGGWGNQPQH
TRBV11-2	ASSRFETGTGELF
TRBV6-6	ASSRGGQGGSGELF
TRBV5-6	ASSLDGGGINQPRH
TRBV19	ASSIPGVIRNQPQH
TRBV4-2	ASSQGGLALYEQY
TRBV19	ASSQGNRNEQF
TRBV29-1	SVAGGQGTNYGYT
TRBV4-1	ASSQIRTGGVDTQY
TRBV14	ASSHLNPGTGNYEQY